These 32 T cell receptor beta chains originate from one sample sequenced in a study of shared clonotypes between healthy human individuals. Method: immunoSEQ multiplex PCR; TCRdb's copy keeps in-frame clones and lacks some. The sample has some 2,100,000 clones, around 95% seen once. What was sequenced was naive CD4+ T cells sorted from blood. Specified subset: CD45RA+ positively selected. These receptors all come from a man aged 18 to 30 in good health.

The chain recombines TRBV2 with TRBJ2-2; possible D gene TRBD2, 6 bases. CDR3 size: 14 residues. Germline V gene lookup returns CDR1 SNHLY and CDR2 FYNNEI. V was cut by 7 bases and J by 7 bases, with 16 bases left in between. CDR3 residues: CASIQAGQNGELFF. CDR3 bases: TGTGCCAGCATCCAGGCGGGGCAGAACGGGGAGCTGTTTTTT.

The chain carries TRBV7-8 and TRBJ2-7; 8 positions agree with TRBD1. The CDR3 totals 15 residues. The trim removed 5 bases at V and 3 bases at J, leaving 9 bases unmatched. The V gene's germline CDR1 is SGHVS and CDR2 FQNEAQ. In nucleotides, the CDR3 is TGTGCCAGCAGCCCCAGGCAGGGGGCCCTCTACGAGCAGTACTTC. It codes for CASSPRQGALYEQYF.

This clone was counted a single time. The rearrangement links TRBV28 to TRBJ2-3; 8 bases are a match to TRBD1. The J segment lost 2 bases and the V segment lost 7 bases, leaving 2 bases of the junction unmatched. This CDR3 has 13 amino acids. The germline CDR1 and CDR2 sequences are MDHEN and SYDVKM. CDR3 nucleotides: TGTGCCAGCAACAGGGGGGTCACAGATACGCAGTATTTT. This gives the protein CASNRGVTDTQYF.

This rearrangement joins TRBV27 to TRBJ1-5; D remains ambiguous. The CDR3 has 13 residues. V gave up 6 bases and J gave up 6 bases, with 12 bases separating them. CDR1 MNHEY and CDR2 SMNVEV come from the germline V gene (reference sequence). DNA of the CDR3: TGTGCCAGCAGGCAAACGGAAGGTCAGCCCCAGCATTTT. As protein: CASRQTEGQPQHF.

This clone has only one observation. This rearrangement joins TRBV11-3 to TRBJ2-2; TRBD1 matches at 7 bases. CDR3 length: 15 residues. Germline V gene sequence: CDR1 SGHNT, CDR2 YENEEA. Trimming at V came to 3 bases and at J to 4 bases, leaving 5 bases not matched to a gene. The DNA of the CDR3 is TGTGCCAGCAGCTTTCGGGCAGGGGGCACCGGGGAGCTGTTTTTT. It translates to CASSFRAGGTGELFF.

Points on this clone: This sample includes further DNA sequences coding for the same CDR3. This chain links TRBV5-1 with TRBJ1-6; D is perhaps TRBD1 (5 bases). The CDR3 runs 16 residues. CDR1 is SGHRS, CDR2 YFSETQ, per germline. V lost 0 bases and J lost 2, with 9 bases in between. The CDR3 coding sequence is TGCGCCAGCAGCTTGGCAGGGCCCACCTATAATTCACCCCTCCACTTT. Translating gives CASSLAGPTYNSPLHF.

The chain combines TRBV10-3 with TRBJ1-1, with a possible D match to TRBD1 (5 bases). The CDR3 loop spans 13 amino acids. Trimming left V 6 bases short and J 1 base short, with 9 bases between. CDR1 ENHRY and CDR2 SYGVKD come from the germline V gene. The CDR3, as DNA: TGTGCCATCAGGGGGGATGAGAACACTGAAGCTTTCTTT. Its translation: CAIRGDENTEAFF.

The chain couples TRBV10-3 to TRBJ1-6, with a weak D call TRBD1 (6 bases). Per the germline V gene, CDR1 is ENHRY and CDR2 is SYGVKD. The CDR3 consists of 13 residues. V dropped 3 bases and J dropped 7 bases, with 7 bases sitting between them. In DNA, the CDR3 is TGTGCCATCAGTGATCAGGGGAATTCACCCCTCCACTTT. It yields the protein CAISDQGNSPLHF.

This clone was seen once. The same CDR3 can be traced to other DNA sequences in this sample. CDR3 coding DNA: TGTGCCAGTAGTATCCAGGGCCCCTACGAGCAGTACTTC. This translates into CASSIQGPYEQYF. V usage is TRBV19 and J usage is TRBJ2-7; a weak D match, TRBD1 (5 bases). V was pared by 3 bases and J by 2 bases, with 8 bases between. CDR1 LNHDA and CDR2 SQIVND come from the germline V gene (reference sequence). CDR3 length: 13 residues.

The table lists this clone with a count of one. The CDR3 DNA follows: TGTGCCAGCAGCCCGACTAGCGGGAGGTGGGATACGCAGTATTTT. This translates into CASSPTSGRWDTQYF. This chain links TRBV5-6 with TRBJ2-3; 13 bases fit TRBD2. The J segment lost 6 bases and the V segment lost 4 bases, leaving 5 bases of the junction unmatched. CDR1 and CDR2 from the germline V gene are SGHDT and YYEEEE. The CDR3 consists of 15 residues.

The chain has TRBV19 and TRBJ1-4; no firm D call. CDR3 size: 16 residues. Trimming cost V 4 bases and J 5 bases, with 17 bases left between them. Germline V gene sequence: CDR1 LNHDA, CDR2 SQIVND (reference sequence). In nucleotides, the CDR3 is TGTGCCAGTAGTAGCCGGGCCCCAAGGTTGAATGAAAAACTGTTTTTT. The encoded protein is CASSSRAPRLNEKLFF. The whole variable domain, filled in from reference TRBV19 and TRBJ1-4, reads DGGITQSPKYLFRKEGQNVTLSCEQNLNHDAMYWYRQDPGQGLRLIYYSQIVNDFQKGDIAEGYSVSREKKESFPLTVTSAQKNPTAFYLCASSSRAPRLNEKLFFGSGTQLSVL.

This clone has a single count. CDR3 residues: CASTPLGALDTQYF. The CDR3 DNA reads TGTGCCAGCACCCCCCTTGGGGCTCTTGATACGCAGTATTTT. The chain uses TRBV25-1 and TRBJ2-3; perhaps TRBD1 as D (5 bases). This CDR3 is built from 14 residues. Germline values: CDR1 MGHDK, CDR2 SYGVNS. The V end was cut by 7 bases, the J end by 6 bases, with 17 bases between.

The chain links TRBV2 to TRBJ1-2; D unclear. This CDR3 is 14 amino acids long. Trimming left V 7 bases short and J 0 bases short, with 12 bases between. Germline-derived CDR1 and CDR2 are SNHLY and FYNNEI. The CDR3 DNA reads as TGTGCCAGCACCGAGATGGCAGCTAACTATGGCTACACCTTC. It yields the protein CASTEMAANYGYTF.

J is TRBJ2-1 and V is TRBV19; either TRBD1 or TRBD2 may fit D (6 bases each). V lost 6 bases to trimming and J lost 8 bases, with 17 bases between them. Looked up from germline, CDR1 is LNHDA and CDR2 is SQIVND (reference sequence). The CDR3 contains 14 residues. Here the CDR3 reads CASSIGGLGYEQFF. The CDR3 DNA reads as TGTGCCAGTAGCATCGGGGGCCTGGGCTATGAGCAGTTCTTC. The whole variable domain, filled in from reference TRBV19 and TRBJ2-1, reads DGGITQSPKYLFRKEGQNVTLSCEQNLNHDAMYWYRQDPGQGLRLIYYSQIVNDFQKGDIAEGYSVSREKKESFPLTVTSAQKNPTAFYLCASSIGGLGYEQFFGPGTRLTVL.

This chain joins TRBV4-1 and TRBJ1-1; D is unresolved. V lost 6 bases and J lost 5, with 19 bases in between. This CDR3 contains 15 residues. The germline V gene encodes CDR1 MGHRA and CDR2 YSYEKL. The CDR3 nucleotides are TGCGCCAGCAGACCCCCTGGGCAGAAGAGGACTGAAGCTTTCTTT. Its protein is CASRPPGQKRTEAFF.

Turning to this clone: Additional DNA sequences in this sample encode the identical CDR3. The chain joins TRBV7-2 to TRBJ1-2, with a tentative D call TRBD1 (5 bases). The CDR3 is 13 amino acids. Germline V lookup: CDR1 SGHTA, CDR2 FQGNSA. Trimming removed 3 bases from V and 2 bases from J, with 7 bases in between. As DNA, the CDR3 is TGTGCCAGCAGCTTTCGACAGAACTATGGCTACACCTTC. Protein sequence: CASSFRQNYGYTF.

This sequence joins TRBV10-2 and TRBJ2-7, with 8 bases fitting TRBD2. V lost 2 bases to trimming and J lost 2 bases; unmatched junction nucleotides: 5. Germline lookup yields CDR1 WSHSY and CDR2 SAAADI. This CDR3 region has 15 residues. CDR3 sequence (DNA): TGCGCCAGCAGTGAGGGCGGGAGGCTTACCTACGAGCAGTACTTC. Translation: CASSEGGRLTYEQYF.

The chain combines TRBV6-1 with TRBJ2-3, with a possible D match to TRBD2 (5 bases). The CDR3 consists of 15 residues. Trimming removed 8 bases from V and 0 bases from J, with 15 bases in between. The germline CDR1 and CDR2 sequences are MNHNS and SASEGT. The CDR3 nucleotides are TGTGCCAGCCACCGAGGGTTAGGGAGCACAGATACGCAGTATTTT. It yields the protein CASHRGLGSTDTQYF.

This sequence joins TRBV6-5 and TRBJ2-7, with D tentatively TRBD2 (5 bases). Trimming took 6 bases from V and 6 from J, leaving 15 bases between them. Germline-derived CDR1 and CDR2 are MNHEY and SVGAGI. The CDR3 sequence is 13 residues long. CDR3 sequence reads: CASRPGVIGEQYF. CDR3 nucleotides: TGTGCCAGCAGGCCCGGGGTAATAGGCGAGCAGTACTTC.

This clone appeared a single time. This chain uses TRBV18 with TRBJ1-2; D is ambiguous. Germline-derived CDR1 and CDR2 are KGHSH and LQKENI. The CDR3 extends over 15 amino acids. The ends were cut back, 1 base at V and 1 base at J, with 10 bases in the middle. CDR3 sequence (DNA): TGTGCCAGCTCACCACAGGGCCAAGTTAACTATGGCTACACCTTC. Its translation is CASSPQGQVNYGYTF.

This clone was observed a handful of times. The same CDR3 is also encoded by other DNA sequences in this sample. The chain combines TRBV2 with TRBJ1-1; D is unclear. Per the germline V gene, CDR1 is SNHLY and CDR2 is FYNNEI. V was pared by 4 bases and J by 3 bases, with 3 bases between. The CDR3 is 11 residues long. The CDR3 nucleotides read TGTGCCAGCAGTGGGGACACTGAAGCTTTCTTT. Its translation: CASSGDTEAFF. Variable domain in full (rest from reference TRBV2 and TRBJ1-1): EPEVTQTPSHQVTQMGQEVILRCVPISNHLYFYWYRQILGQKVEFLVSFYNNEISEKSEIFDDQFSVERPDGSNFTLKIRSTKLEDSAMYFCASSGDTEAFFGQGTRLTVV.

The chain carries TRBV2 and TRBJ1-2; maybe TRBD1 (6 bases). The CDR3 totals 15 residues. The ends were cut back, 8 bases at V and 6 bases at J, with 22 bases in the middle. CDR1 and CDR2 (germline): SNHLY, FYNNEI. CDR3 protein: CASGLQGASGDGYTF. The CDR3 DNA reads as TGTGCCAGCGGTTTACAGGGTGCCTCGGGGGATGGCTACACCTTC. The full variable domain, in which reference TRBV2 and TRBJ1-2 provide the parts outside the CDR3, is EPEVTQTPSHQVTQMGQEVILRCVPISNHLYFYWYRQILGQKVEFLVSFYNNEISEKSEIFDDQFSVERPDGSNFTLKIRSTKLEDSAMYFCASGLQGASGDGYTFGSGTRLTVV.

V and J are TRBV7-9 and TRBJ2-2; 8 nucleotides match TRBD1. J was trimmed by 4 bases and V by 5 bases; bases with no gene match: 6. The CDR3 sequence is 15 residues long. Germline V gene data show CDR1 as SEHNR and CDR2 as FQNEAQ (reference sequence). The CDR3 sequence: CASSGQGIGTGELFF. DNA for the CDR3: TGTGCCAGCAGCGGACAGGGTATTGGCACCGGGGAGCTGTTTTTT. The full variable domain, completed using reference TRBV7-9 and TRBJ2-2, is DTGVSQNPRHKITKRGQNVTFRCDPISEHNRLYWYRQTLGQGPEFLTYFQNEAQLEKSRLLSDRFSAERPKGSFSTLEIQRTEQGDSAMYLCASSGQGIGTGELFFGEGSRLTVL.

The gene calls are TRBV7-8 and TRBJ2-5; 8 bases are shared with TRBD1. After removal of 0 bases from V and 1 base from J, the junction contained 4 bases not matched to a gene. CDR1 SGHVS and CDR2 FQNEAQ come from the germline V gene. The CDR3 has 16 amino acids. The CDR3 sequence is CASSLAGGQGQETQYF. CDR3 coding DNA: TGTGCCAGCAGCTTAGCTGGAGGACAGGGCCAAGAGACCCAGTACTTC.

The J gene is TRBJ1-2, the V gene TRBV5-1, with D perhaps TRBD1 (6 bases). Germline V gene data show CDR1 as SGHRS and CDR2 as YFSETQ. V was clipped by 5 bases and J by 6 bases, with 11 bases between them. The CDR3 runs 12 residues. CDR3 coding DNA: TGCGCCAGCAGACAGGGTTTCGATGGCTACACCTTC. Amino acids: CASRQGFDGYTF.

For this clone: The identical CDR3 is also encoded by other nucleotide sequences in the sample. The rearrangement uses TRBV5-1 and TRBJ2-5; 9 bases agree with TRBD1. Trimming removed 2 bases from V and 2 bases from J; junction bases left unmatched: 4. Looked up from germline, CDR1 is SGHRS and CDR2 is YFSETQ. The CDR3 extends over 15 amino acids. CDR3 coding DNA: TGCGCCAGCAGCTTAAACAGGGGGCTACAAGAGACCCAGTACTTC. It yields the protein CASSLNRGLQETQYF.

CDR3 sequence (DNA): TGTGCCAGCAGCTTAGGCTGGTACGAGCAGTACTTC. This encodes CASSLGWYEQYF. The chain recombines TRBV13 with TRBJ2-7; the D is unclear. In germline, CDR1 is PRHDT, CDR2 FYEKMQ (reference sequence). The CDR3 has 12 amino acids. V was trimmed by 0 bases and J by 4 bases, leaving 4 bases between them.

The J gene is TRBJ2-3, the V gene TRBV4-1, with D hard to call. Germline V gene data show CDR1 as MGHRA and CDR2 as YSYEKL. The CDR3 runs to 14 residues. Trimming shortened V by 4 bases and J by 2 bases, and 10 bases separated the two germline ends. The CDR3 loop is CASSRYGYTDTQYF. CDR3 in DNA: TGCGCCAGCAGCCGATACGGTTACACAGATACGCAGTATTTT.

This clone is a singleton in its sample. This chain uses TRBV4-3 with TRBJ2-7; TRBD2 aligns across 13 bases. Per the germline V gene, CDR1 is LGHNA and CDR2 is YSLEER. V was clipped by 3 bases and J by 3 bases; unmatched bases: 8. There are 17 residues in the CDR3. CDR3 loop: CASSHYLGTSGIYEQYF. In nucleotides, the CDR3 is TGCGCCAGCAGCCACTACCTCGGGACTAGCGGGATCTACGAGCAGTACTTC.

V and J are TRBV5-4 and TRBJ1-2; D is possibly TRBD1 (6 bases). The CDR3 consists of 13 residues. Germline V CDR1 and CDR2: SGHNT, YYREEE (reference sequence). V lost 3 bases, J lost 4 bases, and 10 bases lay in between. CDR3 amino acids: CASSSRTVYGYTF. CDR3 nucleotide sequence: TGTGCCAGCAGCTCTCGGACAGTCTATGGCTACACCTTC.

The chain is built from TRBV30 and TRBJ2-2; D not resolved. Germline assignment: CDR1 GTSNPN and CDR2 SVGIG (reference sequence). The CDR3 runs to 15 residues. With 0 bases removed from V and 1 base from J, the gap between germline ends came to 9 bases. The CDR3 loop reads CAWSVETLNTGELFF. The CDR3 DNA is TGTGCCTGGAGTGTGGAGACACTGAACACCGGGGAGCTGTTTTTT.

This clone occurred once. V gene TRBV4-3 combines with J gene TRBJ2-7; D might be TRBD2 (5 bases). Germline values: CDR1 LGHNA, CDR2 YSLEER. Between the trimmed V and J ends, which lost 0 bases and 5 bases, there was a span of 14 bases. This CDR3 is 15 amino acids long. The CDR3 is CASSQDTGFSNEQYF. The CDR3 DNA is TGCGCCAGCAGCCAAGATACGGGGTTTTCGAACGAGCAGTACTTC.